This TCR beta chain was recorded in a study of cytomegalovirus exposure and HLA in healthy donors. The CDR3 sequence is 16 residues long. V gave up 4 bases and J gave up 0 bases, with 15 bases separating them. Germline V gene lookup returns CDR1 SGHRS and CDR2 YFSETQ. Vbeta (60) and Jbeta (13) primers were used in the PCR. Clones were sequenced by immunoSEQ multiplex PCR, and TCRdb holds only the in-frame ones, with some missing. The table shows some 100,000 clones, with approximately 76% occurring only once. The sample holds one count of this clone. Sample: PBMCs. The J gene is TRBJ2-3, the V gene TRBV5-1, with D maybe TRBD2 (6 bases). The source is a man between 45 and 60 years old in good health and CMV-seropositive. The CDR3 region is CASSPWGAGSTDTQYF. CDR3 sequence (DNA): TGCGCCAGCAGCCCCTGGGGCGCGGGGAGCACAGATACGCAGTATTTT.